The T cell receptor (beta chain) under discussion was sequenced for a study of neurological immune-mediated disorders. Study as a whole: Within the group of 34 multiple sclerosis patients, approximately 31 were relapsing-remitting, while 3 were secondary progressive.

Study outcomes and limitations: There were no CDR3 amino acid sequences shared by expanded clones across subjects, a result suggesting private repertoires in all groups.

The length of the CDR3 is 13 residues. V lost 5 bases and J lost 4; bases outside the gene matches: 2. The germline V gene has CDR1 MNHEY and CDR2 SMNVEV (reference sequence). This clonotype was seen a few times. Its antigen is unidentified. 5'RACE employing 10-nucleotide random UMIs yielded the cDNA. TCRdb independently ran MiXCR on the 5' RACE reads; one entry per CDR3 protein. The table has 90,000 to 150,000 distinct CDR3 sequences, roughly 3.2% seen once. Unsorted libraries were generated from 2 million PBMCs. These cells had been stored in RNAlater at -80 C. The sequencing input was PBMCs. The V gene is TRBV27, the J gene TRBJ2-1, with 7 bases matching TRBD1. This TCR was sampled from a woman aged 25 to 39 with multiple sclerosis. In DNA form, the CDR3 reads TGTGCCAGCAGTCTGGGACAGTACAATGAGCAGTTCTTC. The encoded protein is CASSLGQYNEQFF.